These 23 T cell receptor beta chains were all obtained from the same sample, sequenced in a study of PD-1 blockade in classical Hodgkin lymphoma. Every patient had relapsed following autologous stem cell transplantation, and cohorts differed in brentuximab vedotin exposure. The table came from immunoSEQ multiplex PCR; TCRdb's copy has only in-frame clones and leaves some out. The data hold around 50,000 clones, with approximately 90% observed a single time. Sequencing was performed on peripheral blood mononuclear cells (PBMCs), taken before the second cycle of nivolumab. The receptors were sampled from a human donor with classical Hodgkin lymphoma.

CDR3 in DNA: TGTGCCAGCAGCTATAGCGATCTCGGAGATACGCAGTATTTT. It translates to CASSYSDLGDTQYF. The chain recombines TRBV7-3 with TRBJ2-3, with TRBD2 as a possible D gene (5 bases). This CDR3 contains 14 residues. The V end was cut by 4 bases, the J end by 5 bases, with 13 bases between. Per germline, CDR1 SGHTA and CDR2 FQGTGA.

V usage is TRBV28 and J usage is TRBJ1-5; D not resolved. The CDR3 runs to 17 residues. CDR1 is MDHEN, CDR2 SYDVKM, per germline. The germline V and J ends were trimmed by 3 bases and 0 bases, with 15 bases remaining between them. This CDR3 reads CASSFAPFGVSNQPQHF. In DNA form, the CDR3 reads TGTGCCAGCAGTTTTGCCCCCTTTGGGGTTAGCAATCAGCCCCAGCATTTT.

This chain links TRBV4-3 with TRBJ2-3; 10 bases map to TRBD1. The trim removed 0 bases at V and 1 base at J, leaving 1 base unmatched. Germline-derived CDR1 and CDR2 are LGHNA and YSLEER. The CDR3 runs to 16 residues. This CDR3 reads CASSQDGTGGTDTQYF. The DNA for the CDR3 is TGCGCCAGCAGCCAAGATGGGACAGGGGGCACAGATACGCAGTATTTT.

This rearrangement joins TRBV7-6 to TRBJ2-5; the D gene is possibly TRBD1 (5 bases). The germline gives CDR1 SGHVS, CDR2 FNYEAQ. V was pared by 1 base and J by 2 bases, with 5 bases between. The CDR3 is 13 residues long. The CDR3 region has the DNA TGTGCCAGCAGCTTAGGACAGCAAGAGACCCAGTACTTC. It yields the protein CASSLGQQETQYF.

The rearrangement joins TRBV9 to TRBJ1-1, with 7 positions matching TRBD1. Germline trimming cut 1 base from V and 9 bases from J; bases unmatched to any gene: 9. Germline CDR1 is SGDLS and CDR2 is YYNGEE. This CDR3 spans 14 amino acids. DNA of the CDR3: TGTGCCAGCAGCGTAACAGGGGAGGGTTCGCAAGCTTTCTTT. Its protein is CASSVTGEGSQAFF. Using reference TRBV9 and TRBJ1-1 for the parts outside the CDR3, the full variable domain is DSGVTQTPKHLITATGQRVTLRCSPRSGDLSVYWYQQSLDQGLQFLIQYYNGEERAKGNILERFSAQQFPDLHSELNLSSLELGDSALYFCASSVTGEGSQAFFGQGTRLTVV.

This clone is judged medium-sized (0.01 to 0.1%). The CDR3 DNA reads TGCGCCAGCAGCTTATATCAGGGTAGCACCGGGGAGCTGTTTTTT. It specifies CASSLYQGSTGELFF. The chain links TRBV5-1 to TRBJ2-2, with D possibly matching TRBD1 (5 bases). Germline V gene sequence: CDR1 SGHRS, CDR2 YFSETQ. CDR3 size: 15 residues. Trimming stripped 2 bases from V and 4 bases from J, with 12 bases between. The full variable domain, in which reference TRBV5-1 and TRBJ2-2 provide the parts outside the CDR3, is KAGVTQTPRYLIKTRGQQVTLSCSPISGHRSVSWYQQTPGQGLQFLFEYFSETQRNKGNFPGRFSGRQFSNSRSEMNVSTLELGDSALYLCASSLYQGSTGELFFGEGSRLTVL.

The rearrangement joins TRBV28 to TRBJ2-1; TRBD2 aligns across 8 bases. The junction had 5 bases not matched to a gene; V was cut back by 6 bases and J by 4 bases. CDR1 and CDR2 (germline): MDHEN, SYDVKM. The CDR3 runs to 14 residues. CDR3 residues: CASSFSGNYNEQFF. The CDR3 DNA reads TGTGCCAGCAGCTTTAGCGGGAATTACAATGAGCAGTTCTTC.

The J gene is TRBJ2-7, the V gene TRBV7-9; D is unclear. The V end lost 0 bases, the J end lost 2 bases, and 5 bases lay between the germline ends. Germline V CDR1 and CDR2: SEHNR, FQNEAQ (reference sequence). The CDR3 contains 13 residues. CDR3 region: CASSLAAAYEQYF. In DNA, the CDR3 is TGTGCCAGCAGCTTAGCGGCGGCCTACGAGCAGTACTTC.

The chain employs TRBV30 and TRBJ1-4; D is unresolved. Trimming left V 0 bases short and J 0 bases short, with 11 bases between. The CDR3 runs 16 residues. The germline V gene encodes CDR1 GTSNPN and CDR2 SVGIG (reference sequence). Here the CDR3 DNA reads TGTGCCTGGAGTGTACCCGTCATCACAACTAATGAAAAACTGTTTTTT. It codes for CAWSVPVITTNEKLFF.

CDR3 DNA: TGTGCCAGCAGCTTAGATGGCGGCAACTATGGCTACACCTTC. It specifies CASSLDGGNYGYTF. The rearrangement uses TRBV13 and TRBJ1-2, with D unresolved. V was shortened by 1 base and J by 2 bases, with 8 bases between the two germline ends. Looked up from germline, CDR1 is PRHDT and CDR2 is FYEKMQ (reference sequence). This CDR3 contains 14 residues. The whole variable domain, remainder taken from reference TRBV13 and TRBJ1-2, is AAGVIQSPRHLIKEKRETATLKCYPIPRHDTVYWYQQGPGQDPQFLISFYEKMQSDKGSIPDRFSAQQFSDYHSELNMSSLELGDSALYFCASSLDGGNYGYTFGSGTRLTVV.

The chain joins TRBV10-3 to TRBJ2-2, with D uncertain. CDR3 length: 14 amino acids. The germline V gene has CDR1 ENHRY and CDR2 SYGVKD. The V and J ends lost 7 bases and 0 bases respectively, with 9 bases between them. CDR3 protein: CAIIDKPNTGELFF. The CDR3 DNA reads TGTGCCATCATCGACAAGCCGAACACCGGGGAGCTGTTTTTT.

This chain uses TRBV11-2 with TRBJ2-7; TRBD1 aligns across 8 bases. The CDR3 runs 14 residues. Looked up from germline, CDR1 is SGHAT and CDR2 is FQNNGV. Trimming took 3 bases from V and 0 from J; bases not matched to a gene: 1. The DNA for the CDR3 is TGTGCCAGCAGCTTCGGGACAGGCTCCTACGAGCAGTACTTC. Residues: CASSFGTGSYEQYF.

This rearrangement joins TRBV28 to TRBJ2-3; 7 nucleotides line up with TRBD1. V dropped 2 bases and J dropped 0; count of bases not matched to a gene: 2. The CDR3 covers 15 residues. The germline V gene encodes CDR1 MDHEN and CDR2 SYDVKM. The CDR3 here is CASSLGGQSTDTQYF. The CDR3 DNA follows: TGTGCCAGCAGTTTAGGGGGACAGAGCACAGATACGCAGTATTTT. The complete variable domain, with remaining parts taken from reference TRBV28 and TRBJ2-3, reads DVKVTQSSRYLVKRTGEKVFLECVQDMDHENMFWYRQDPGLGLRLIYFSYDVKMKEKGDIPEGYSVSREKKERFSLILESASTNQTSMYLCASSLGGQSTDTQYFGPGTRLTVL.

This clone was seen a few times. V is TRBV27 and J is TRBJ2-1; D is uncertain. Trimming left V 0 bases short and J 7 bases short, with 16 bases between. The CDR3 totals 16 residues. CDR1 is MNHEY and CDR2 is SMNVEV in the germline V gene (reference sequence). The chain's CDR3 is CASSLSWWSVGNEQFF. The CDR3 DNA follows: TGTGCCAGCAGTTTATCTTGGTGGTCGGTCGGGAATGAGCAGTTCTTC.

V is TRBV7-9 and J is TRBJ1-3; D is undetermined. The CDR3 is made up of 16 amino acids. CDR1 and CDR2 from the germline V gene are SEHNR and FQNEAQ (reference sequence). V was clipped by 5 bases and J by 1 base, with 15 bases between them. CDR3 amino acids: CASSPPLTRSGNTIYF. In nucleotides, the CDR3 is TGTGCCAGCAGCCCACCCCTGACAAGGTCTGGAAACACCATATATTTT.

The rearrangement links TRBV6-1 to TRBJ2-7, with D perhaps being TRBD1 or TRBD2 (6 bases each). With 2 bases removed from V and 0 bases from J, the gap between germline ends came to 20 bases. The CDR3 is 18 amino acids. From germline, CDR1 is MNHNS and CDR2 SASEGT. DNA for the CDR3: TGTGCCAGCAGTGAAAAGGGGCAGGGGAGGATAGGCTCCTACGAGCAGTACTTC. This translates into CASSEKGQGRIGSYEQYF.

The chain couples TRBV29-1 to TRBJ2-7; D remains unclear. The germline gives CDR1 SQVTM, CDR2 ANQGSEA. Trimming pared 5 bases from V and 3 bases from J, leaving 14 bases between. CDR3 length: 13 residues. The CDR3 region is CSVSDTLHYEQYF. The CDR3, as DNA: TGCAGCGTTTCCGACACCCTCCACTACGAGCAGTACTTC.

The chain carries TRBV30 and TRBJ1-5; 9 bases are a match to TRBD1. Germline V lookup: CDR1 GTSNPN, CDR2 SVGIG (reference sequence). J gave up 9 bases and V 4 bases, and 13 bases lay outside the gene matches. The CDR3 is 15 residues long. CDR3 nucleotides: TGTGCCTGGAATCACGCGGGGACAGGGCCCGGGCCCCAGCATTTT. It translates to CAWNHAGTGPGPQHF.

The V and J genes are TRBV7-9 and TRBJ2-5, with 8 bases lining up with TRBD1. This CDR3 region has 14 residues. Per the germline V gene, CDR1 is SEHNR and CDR2 is FQNEAQ (reference sequence). The V segment lost 5 bases and the J segment 5 bases; nucleotides outside the gene matches: 7. The CDR3 coding sequence is TGTGCCAGCAGCCTAAGACAGGGGAAGGAGACCCAGTACTTC. Its translation: CASSLRQGKETQYF.

The gene calls are TRBV11-2 and TRBJ2-5; D might be TRBD1 (5 bases). Trimming took off 3 bases at V and 3 bases at J, with 11 bases between the two ends. CDR3 length equals 14 residues. In germline, CDR1 is SGHAT, CDR2 FQNNGV. The CDR3 coding sequence is TGTGCCAGCAGCTTGGTTCCAGGGAAAGAGACCCAGTACTTC. Translation gives CASSLVPGKETQYF.

V usage is TRBV11-2 and J usage is TRBJ2-2; D is ambiguous. The germline gives CDR1 SGHAT, CDR2 FQNNGV. The CDR3 has 15 amino acids. Deletions cut 6 bases from V and 0 bases from J, with 11 bases between. The DNA for the CDR3 is TGTGCCAGCAGTCCTGACACGACGAACACCGGGGAGCTGTTTTTT. Protein product: CASSPDTTNTGELFF.

The genes are TRBV27 and TRBJ2-1, with D possibly being TRBD1 (6 bases). This CDR3 spans 15 amino acids. The V end was cut by 5 bases, the J end by 7 bases, with 18 bases between. Germline values: CDR1 MNHEY, CDR2 SMNVEV (reference sequence). The CDR3 DNA sequence: TGTGCCAGCAGTCCCGGGACAAGGGGCTTTAATGAGCAGTTCTTC. Translation gives CASSPGTRGFNEQFF.

With regard to this clone: Mismatch with germline at one junction end may stem from a read error. The chain is built from TRBV7-6 and TRBJ2-1, with D possibly being TRBD1 (7 bases). The CDR3 spans 17 residues. Germline values: CDR1 SGHVS, CDR2 FNYEAQ. The CDR3 region is CASSVAGGFAPYNEQFF. CDR3 DNA sequence: TGTGCCAGCAGCGTAGCAGGGGGGTTCGCGCCGTACAATGAGCAGTTCTTC.